The 2 T cell receptor beta chains reported below all come from one sample, sequenced in a study of graft-versus-host responses after intestinal transplantation. Once graft tissue had been processed, intraepithelial and lamina propria lymphocytes were released. Generated by immunoSEQ multiplex PCR, the TCRdb table keeps only in-frame clones and is missing some. This sample carries about 5,700 clones, less than 80% of them seen once, and the ten largest clones take around a third. Sequences were derived from ileum tissue, sampled roughly 310 days after intestinal transplant. All receptors derive from a human patient who received an intestinal transplant, so some T cells may come from the graft donor.

This chain uses TRBV5-1 with TRBJ2-3; tentatively, D is TRBD2 (5 bases). This CDR3 region has 14 residues. The germline V and J ends were trimmed by 4 bases and 5 bases, with 14 bases remaining between them. Germline V lookup: CDR1 SGHRS, CDR2 YFSETQ. The CDR3 DNA reads as TGCGCCAGCAGCGTCCAGTATGAGGGAGATACGCAGTATTTT. Encoded protein: CASSVQYEGDTQYF.

This clone was seen only a few times. The chain carries TRBV21-1 and TRBJ2-4; the table names TRBD2, a call not compared with the DNA. TRBV21-1 is noted as a pseudogene. The CDR3 covers 17 residues. The CDR3 DNA is TGTGCCAGCAGCAAAGCGCTCGGGGGGGCGACCAAAAACATTCAGTACTTC. This codes for CASSKALGGATKNIQYF.